The clone carrying this T cell receptor (beta chain) appeared many times. Its cognate antigen is unknown. The sample is drawn from a study of human T cells and chemical hapten exposure. Background on the study: Skin of the upper inner arm, about 2 cm by about 2 cm, received 2% DPC for sensitization.

The study, taken as a whole, reports: TCRs at a frequency above 1 in 1000 stayed unchanged with DPC sensitization.

V dropped 7 bases and J dropped 2 bases, with 12 bases sitting between them. This CDR3 has 15 amino acids. CDR1 and CDR2 from the germline V gene are MNHEY and SVGAGI. Time point reported: pre-sensitization, week 0. Regarding treatment: therapeutic diphenylcyclopropenone sensitization with weekly scalp DPC. Alopecia patients deemed DPC-suitable, aged 18 to 70, excluding pregnancy. Unique molecular identifiers were linked by the library to individual cDNA molecules. TCRdb fed the RACE reads into MiXCR, producing one record per CDR3 protein. The sample contains 85,000 to 90,000 distinct CDR3 sequences, around 10% of which appear only once.

The chain employs TRBV6-5 and TRBJ1-6; D call uncertain. Material: whole blood, obtained in connection with sensitization to the hapten diphenylcyclopropenone (DPC). The TCR sequence derives from a woman between 40 and 55 years old with alopecia areata. Some clones in this sample may be carry-over from other donors' samples. Here the CDR3 DNA reads TGTGCCAGCACCCTGGACGGACCCTATAATTCACCCCTCCACTTT. Translation gives CASTLDGPYNSPLHF.